This TCR beta chain stems from a study of technical replicates of blood from a few donors. Clones were read by immunoSEQ multiplex PCR, and TCRdb kept only the in-frame ones, dropping some. The sample contains around 57,000 clones, around 97% of which appear only once. The germline V and J ends were trimmed by 2 bases and 4 bases, with 2 bases remaining between them. CDR3 size: 12 residues. Per germline, CDR1 LGHNT and CDR2 FRNRAP. This rearrangement joins TRBV12-5 to TRBJ2-2; D remains unclear. The source material was T cells isolated from PBMCs. The clonotype originates from a human donor in good health. In nucleotides, the CDR3 is TGTGCTAGTGGTTTGCTCACCGGGGAGCTGTTTTTT. Its protein is CASGLLTGELFF. Full variable domain (rest looked up from reference TRBV12-5 and TRBJ2-2): DARVTQTPRHKVTEMGQEVTMRCQPILGHNTVFWYRQTMMQGLELLAYFRNRAPLDDSGMPKDRFSAEMPDATLATLKIQPSEPRDSAVYFCASGLLTGELFFGEGSRLTVL.